One and the same sample provided the 14 T cell receptor beta chains below, sequenced in a study of T-cell reconstitution after alpha-beta-depleted transplantation in children. Preparation of the TCRbeta library involved a method that used unique molecular identifiers. TCRdb used MiXCR to reprocess the PCR reads, holding one entry per CDR3 protein. Here the sample spans some 150,000 distinct CDR3 sequences, around 8.5% being singletons. The input for sequencing was PBMCs, mostly from graft donor cells, taken 180 days after TCRalphabeta/CD19-depleted stem cell transplant. These TCRs come from a female patient under 10 years old who had a stem cell transplant for congenital amegakaryocytic thrombocytopenia, so the T cells may come from the graft donor.

This clonotype was seen repeatedly, ten times or more. The rearrangement joins TRBV20-1 to TRBJ2-1; 14 positions agree with TRBD2. Unmatched junction bases numbered 8, after V lost 5 bases and J lost 8 bases. Germline V CDR1 and CDR2: DFQATT, SNEGSKA (reference sequence). The CDR3 has 15 amino acids. Written as DNA, the CDR3 is TGCAGTGCTCCGGGACTAGCGGGAGTTATCGATGAGCAGTTCTTC. The encoded protein is CSAPGLAGVIDEQFF.

There are many counts of this clonotype. This chain links TRBV28 with TRBJ2-3, with D possibly being TRBD1 (6 bases). V was shortened by 6 bases and J by 2 bases, with 15 bases between the two germline ends. This CDR3 comprises 15 residues. Germline values: CDR1 MDHEN, CDR2 SYDVKM. CDR3 protein: CASSRRGGHTDTQYF. DNA of the CDR3: TGTGCCAGCAGCAGGAGAGGGGGACACACAGATACGCAGTATTTT.

A few counts support this clonotype. CDR3 nucleotide sequence: TGTGCCAGCTCACCATGGGAGGGCGAGCAGTACTTC. Its protein is CASSPWEGEQYF. V and J are TRBV18 and TRBJ2-7; TRBD2 aligns across 7 bases. The CDR3 is 12 amino acids. Germline V gene data show CDR1 as KGHSH and CDR2 as LQKENI. V lost 2 bases to trimming and J lost 6 bases; unmatched junction nucleotides: 1. Based on the CDR3 plus reference TRBV18 and TRBJ2-7, the full variable domain is NAGVMQNPRHLVRRRGQEARLRCSPMKGHSHVYWYRQLPEEGLKFMVYLQKENIIDESGMPKERFSAEFPKEGPSILRIQQVVRGDSAAYFCASSPWEGEQYFGPGTRLTVT.

This clonotype was counted ten times or more. The rearrangement uses TRBV12-3 or TRBV12-4 and TRBJ1-5; tentative D call: TRBD1 (6 bases). The V end was cut by 6 bases, the J end by 6 bases, with 15 bases between. The CDR3 consists of 14 residues. CDR3 in DNA: TGTGCCAGCAGCTTCGGGGGGGGCGGTCAGCCCCAGCATTTT. It translates to CASSFGGGGQPQHF.

The V call is TRBV18, the J call TRBJ2-7; D not certain. Trimming removed 5 bases from V and 2 bases from J, with 25 bases in between. Germline lookup yields CDR1 KGHSH and CDR2 LQKENI. The CDR3 loop spans 18 amino acids. The CDR3 reads CASSNVRYRLIKAYEQYF. The DNA for the CDR3 is TGTGCCAGCTCAAACGTAAGGTACAGACTGATTAAGGCCTACGAGCAGTACTTC.

This clonotype came up many times. J is TRBJ2-7 and V is TRBV4-1; D not resolved. This CDR3 is 16 amino acids long. V was clipped by 1 base and J by 2 bases, with 15 bases between them. The germline gives CDR1 MGHRA, CDR2 YSYEKL. CDR3 DNA sequence: TGCGCCAGCAGCCAAGTCATATCCCTTCCTCCCTACGAGCAGTACTTC. Translation gives CASSQVISLPPYEQYF.

In its sample, this clonotype was seen many times. This sequence joins TRBV5-1 and TRBJ2-2; 7 nucleotides align to TRBD2. From germline, CDR1 is SGHRS and CDR2 YFSETQ. Trimming took 5 bases from V and 3 from J; bases not matched to a gene: 7. There are 15 residues in the CDR3. This CDR3 is CASRRSGVDTGELFF. In DNA, the CDR3 is TGCGCCAGCAGACGGAGCGGGGTCGACACCGGGGAGCTGTTTTTT.

The chain has TRBV18 and TRBJ2-3; D remains unclear. From germline, CDR1 is KGHSH and CDR2 LQKENI. The CDR3 has 14 residues. The ends were cut back, 1 base at V and 6 bases at J, with 11 bases in the middle. This chain's CDR3 is CASSPQTPRDTQYF. CDR3 bases: TGTGCCAGCTCACCACAAACTCCGAGGGATACGCAGTATTTT.

This clonotype was seen ten or more times. The V gene is TRBV27, the J gene TRBJ2-2; tentatively, D is TRBD1 or TRBD2 (5 bases each). The CDR3 runs to 14 residues. In germline, CDR1 is MNHEY, CDR2 SMNVEV (reference sequence). Between the trimmed V and J ends, which lost 6 bases and 1 base, there was a span of 9 bases. CDR3 amino acids: CASSPGLNTGELFF. The CDR3 DNA follows: TGTGCCAGCAGCCCGGGGCTGAACACCGGGGAGCTGTTTTTT.

This clonotype was picked up many times. The J gene is TRBJ2-3, the V gene TRBV20-1; D remains unclear. CDR1 is DFQATT and CDR2 is SNEGSKA in the germline V gene (reference sequence). Trimming removed 6 bases at V and 5 bases at J, with 12 bases between. This CDR3 is 12 amino acids long. The CDR3 spells CSAIGRGDTQYF. CDR3 DNA: TGCAGTGCCATAGGGCGCGGAGATACGCAGTATTTT.

In its sample, this clonotype was seen a few times. The gene calls are TRBV19 and TRBJ2-5; 9 nucleotides match TRBD1. From germline, CDR1 is LNHDA and CDR2 SQIVND (reference sequence). J was trimmed by 4 bases and V by 7 bases; bases with no gene match: 7. This CDR3 comprises 14 residues. The CDR3 region is CASKSQGALETQYF. The CDR3 bases are TGTGCCAGTAAATCACAGGGGGCTCTAGAGACCCAGTACTTC.

This clonotype was observed at least ten times. The chain joins TRBV12-3 or TRBV12-4 to TRBJ2-2; 11 nucleotides match TRBD2. CDR3 length equals 16 residues. V lost 1 base and J lost 7; bases outside the gene matches: 5. The CDR3 bases are TGTGCCAGCAGTTTAGAGGGACTAGCGGCTGGCGGGGAGCTGTTTTTT. It is translated as CASSLEGLAAGGELFF.

This clonotype was counted between two and nine times. The chain combines TRBV4-2 with TRBJ2-1, with 12 bases that match TRBD2. The germline CDR1 and CDR2 sequences are LGHNA and YNFKEQ. The CDR3 loop spans 14 amino acids. The V segment lost 1 base and the J segment 10 bases; nucleotides outside the gene matches: 2. DNA for the CDR3: TGTGCCAGCAGCCAAGGACTAGCGGGGGCCGAGCAGTTCTTC. This translates into CASSQGLAGAEQFF.

This clonotype was seen many times. V and J are TRBV7-9 and TRBJ1-5; weak D call: TRBD1 (5 bases). The germline V gene has CDR1 SEHNR and CDR2 FQNEAQ (reference sequence). V was shortened by 5 bases and J by 7 bases, with 12 bases between the two germline ends. The CDR3 runs to 13 residues. For the CDR3, the DNA is TGTGCCAGCAGCAGAGAGGGGAACCAGCCCCAGCATTTT. Translated: CASSREGNQPQHF.